One sample yielded the 15 T cell receptor beta chains listed below, sequenced in a study of early T cells in non-severe SARS-CoV-2 infection. TCRdb processed the 5' RACE reads anew with MiXCR; each CDR3 protein has one entry. The data show about 68,000 distinct CDR3 sequences, approximately 10% seen once. Sequencing input: whole blood. These TCRs come from an adult who was a healthcare worker with PCR-confirmed SARS-CoV-2 infection or an uninfected control (not recorded which).

V gene TRBV24-1 combines with J gene TRBJ2-1; D might be TRBD2 (6 bases). Trimming took off 5 bases at V and 8 bases at J, with 24 bases between the two ends. This CDR3 contains 17 residues. Germline V lookup: CDR1 KGHDR, CDR2 SFDVKD. Written as DNA, the CDR3 is TGTGCCACCAGTGGGCCCGCGGGGCGGGGTGGTACGGATGAGCAGTTCTTC. Its translation: CATSGPAGRGGTDEQFF.

This clonotype came up once. V usage is TRBV5-4 and J usage is TRBJ2-3; D gene uncertain. V shed 3 bases and J shed 5 bases, with 10 bases lying between them. The CDR3 spans 13 residues. Germline V lookup: CDR1 SGHNT, CDR2 YYREEE (reference sequence). CDR3 DNA: TGTGCCAGCAGCTCGAATCCCAGAGATACGCAGTATTTT. This sequence encodes CASSSNPRDTQYF.

The J gene is TRBJ1-4, the V gene TRBV28, with D tentatively TRBD1 (5 bases). This CDR3 has 14 residues. Germline CDR1 reads MDHEN; CDR2 reads SYDVKM. V gave up 5 bases and J gave up 6 bases, with 13 bases separating them. CDR3 nucleotides: TGTGCCAGCAGTCCCCAGGGACTCCATGAAAAACTGTTTTTT. Translating gives CASSPQGLHEKLFF.

This clonotype was recorded a few times. The rearrangement uses TRBV7-2 and TRBJ1-4, with a weak D call TRBD1 (5 bases). The CDR3 has 13 residues. The V gene's germline CDR1 is SGHTA and CDR2 FQGNSA. The V end was cut by 6 bases, the J end by 8 bases, with 13 bases between. The CDR3 loop reads CASRGGEQEKLFF. Here the CDR3 DNA reads TGTGCCAGCAGGGGAGGGGAGCAAGAAAAACTGTTTTTT.

This chain connects TRBV6-2 or TRBV6-3 to TRBJ2-7; a possible D gene is TRBD1 (6 bases). CDR1 is MNHEY and CDR2 is SVGEGT in the germline V gene. V lost 6 bases and J lost 3, with 15 bases in between. The CDR3 extends over 14 amino acids. CDR3 coding DNA: TGTGCCAGCAGACCTAGGACAGTACGCTACGAGCAGTACTTC. It yields the protein CASRPRTVRYEQYF.

Ten or more counts support this clonotype. DNA of the CDR3: TGTGCCAGCAGTGATCAGGGGCCCCAGCCCCAGCATTTT. It encodes CASSDQGPQPQHF. J is TRBJ1-5 and V is TRBV2, with D perhaps matching TRBD1 (6 bases). This CDR3 has 13 amino acids. V was cut by 3 bases and J by 7 bases, with 10 bases left in between. In germline, CDR1 is SNHLY, CDR2 FYNNEI. The variable domain in full, completed from reference TRBV2 and TRBJ1-5, reads EPEVTQTPSHQVTQMGQEVILRCVPISNHLYFYWYRQILGQKVEFLVSFYNNEISEKSEIFDDQFSVERPDGSNFTLKIRSTKLEDSAMYFCASSDQGPQPQHFGDGTRLSIL.

This clonotype was detected a few times. V usage is TRBV7-8 and J usage is TRBJ1-4; D might be TRBD1 (5 bases). V dropped 5 bases and J dropped 8 bases, with 15 bases sitting between them. Germline V CDR1 and CDR2: SGHVS, FQNEAQ. The CDR3 is made up of 14 amino acids. CDR3 residues: CASSPHGRGEKLFF. CDR3 nucleotides: TGTGCCAGCAGCCCGCACGGACGGGGCGAAAAACTGTTTTTT.

This chain links TRBV5-8 with TRBJ1-4; 8 positions match TRBD1. The CDR3 runs 14 residues. V lost 7 bases and J lost 5; bases outside the gene matches: 7. Germline CDR1 SGHTS, CDR2 YDEGEE. Here the CDR3 DNA reads TGTGCCAGCCGCCGGGACAGGTCAAATGAAAAACTGTTTTTT. Translating gives CASRRDRSNEKLFF.

J is TRBJ2-1 and V is TRBV9; 10 bases line up with TRBD2. The CDR3 covers 16 residues. The trim removed 4 bases at V and 4 bases at J, leaving 8 bases unmatched. The germline gives CDR1 SGDLS, CDR2 YYNGEE. The CDR3 bases are TGTGCCAGCAGCCCCAGAGTAGCGGGAGGTTACAATGAGCAGTTCTTC. Its translation is CASSPRVAGGYNEQFF. Based on the CDR3 plus reference TRBV9 and TRBJ2-1, the full variable domain is DSGVTQTPKHLITATGQRVTLRCSPRSGDLSVYWYQQSLDQGLQFLIQYYNGEERAKGNILERFSAQQFPDLHSELNLSSLELGDSALYFCASSPRVAGGYNEQFFGPGTRLTVL.

This clonotype was detected a few times. The J gene is TRBJ2-2, the V gene TRBV5-1; 7 bases align to TRBD1. This CDR3 has 16 residues. The germline V gene encodes CDR1 SGHRS and CDR2 YFSETQ. After removal of 2 bases from V and 5 bases from J, the junction contained 9 bases not matched to a gene. CDR3 DNA sequence: TGCGCCAGCAGCTTTGGACAGGCTTACATTACCGGGGAGCTGTTTTTT. As protein: CASSFGQAYITGELFF. Variable domain in full (rest from reference TRBV5-1 and TRBJ2-2): KAGVTQTPRYLIKTRGQQVTLSCSPISGHRSVSWYQQTPGQGLQFLFEYFSETQRNKGNFPGRFSGRQFSNSRSEMNVSTLELGDSALYLCASSFGQAYITGELFFGEGSRLTVL.

This clonotype was seen a few times. J is TRBJ1-4 and V is TRBV2; D is possibly TRBD1 (6 bases). The CDR3 is 14 amino acids. Germline CDR1 reads SNHLY; CDR2 reads FYNNEI. V was shortened by 7 bases and J by 3 bases, with 12 bases between the two germline ends. CDR3 bases: TGTGCCAGCAACAGGGTACTGGCTAATGAAAAACTGTTTTTT. This encodes CASNRVLANEKLFF.

This clonotype was seen a few times. The J gene is TRBJ2-6, the V gene TRBV27; D is uncertain. This CDR3 comprises 14 residues. V was shortened by 5 bases and J by 1 base, with 6 bases between the two germline ends. Germline CDR1 is MNHEY and CDR2 is SMNVEV (reference sequence). As DNA, the CDR3 is TGTGCCAGCAGTATCAGGTCTGGGGCCAACGTCCTGACTTTC. Protein sequence: CASSIRSGANVLTF.

As regards this clonotype: A clone one base away is much larger, so this may be a read error. V gene TRBV16 combines with J gene TRBJ2-7; 7 nucleotides agree with TRBD2. Germline lookup yields CDR1 KGHSY and CDR2 FQNENV. The CDR3 contains 15 residues. The CDR3 is CASGQSAGNEYEQYF. CDR3 nucleotide sequence: TGTGCCAGCGGCCAATCAGCGGGGAATGAATACGAGCAGTACTTC.

The chain joins TRBV29-1 to TRBJ1-1; a weak D match, TRBD1 (5 bases). Looked up from germline, CDR1 is SQVTM and CDR2 is ANQGSEA. CDR3 length equals 11 residues. Deletions cut 4 bases from V and 8 bases from J, with 11 bases between. The CDR3 nucleotides are TGCAGCGTTGTCCAGGGCCCCGAAGCTTTCTTT. It specifies CSVVQGPEAFF.

The table lists this clonotype with many counts. The rearrangement links TRBV12-3 or TRBV12-4 to TRBJ1-1, with D maybe TRBD1 (5 bases). Trimming removed 3 bases at V and 0 bases at J, with 14 bases between. The CDR3 has 16 amino acids. The CDR3 sequence: CASSFEGRGMNTEAFF. CDR3 sequence (DNA): TGTGCCAGCAGTTTCGAGGGGCGCGGTATGAACACTGAAGCTTTCTTT.